This TCR beta chain was recorded in a study of brain T cells in children with intractable seizures. TCRdb's table, derived via immunoSEQ multiplex PCR, lists solely in-frame clones and lacks some. The top ten hold about 24% of the sample, which has about 80,000 clones, about 90% seen once. Deletions cut 0 bases from V and 7 bases from J, with 10 bases between. The V gene's germline CDR1 is SGDLS and CDR2 YYNGEE. The CDR3 runs 14 residues. This clone has a single count. At the DNA level, this CDR3 is encoded by other sequences in the same sample as well. The sequenced cases were selected for having the highest brain T cell transcript signatures.

This receptor was obtained from a girl under 10 years old with Rasmussen encephalitis and intractable seizures. The sequencing used peripheral blood, collected at surgery. The rearrangement links TRBV9 to TRBJ1-4; D is ambiguous. CDR3 bases: TGTGCCAGCAGCGTAGGCGGGCTGGGTGAAAAACTGTTTTTT. Amino acid sequence: CASSVGGLGEKLFF.